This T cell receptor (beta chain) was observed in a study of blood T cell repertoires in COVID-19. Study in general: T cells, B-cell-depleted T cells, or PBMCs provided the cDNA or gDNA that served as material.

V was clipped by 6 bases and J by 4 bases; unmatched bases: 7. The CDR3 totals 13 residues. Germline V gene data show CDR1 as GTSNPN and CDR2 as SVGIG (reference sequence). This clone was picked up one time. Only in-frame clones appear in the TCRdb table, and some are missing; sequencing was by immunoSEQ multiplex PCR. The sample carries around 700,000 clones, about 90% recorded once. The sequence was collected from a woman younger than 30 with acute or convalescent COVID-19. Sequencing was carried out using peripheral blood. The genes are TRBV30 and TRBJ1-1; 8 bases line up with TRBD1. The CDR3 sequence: CACNQGAGTEAFF. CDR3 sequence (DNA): TGTGCCTGTAACCAGGGGGCTGGCACTGAAGCTTTCTTT.